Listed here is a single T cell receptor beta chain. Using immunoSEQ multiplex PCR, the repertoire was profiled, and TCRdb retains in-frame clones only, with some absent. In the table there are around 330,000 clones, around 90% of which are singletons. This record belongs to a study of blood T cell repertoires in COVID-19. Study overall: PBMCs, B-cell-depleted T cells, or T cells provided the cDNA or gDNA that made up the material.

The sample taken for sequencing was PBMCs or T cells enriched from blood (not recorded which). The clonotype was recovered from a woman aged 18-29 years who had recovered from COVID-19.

CDR3 bases: TGTGCCAGCAGACCGACAGGTGGGGGCAATCAGCCCCAGCATTTT. Translated, it gives CASRPTGGGNQPQHF. The chain links TRBV28 to TRBJ1-5; tentative D call: TRBD1 (6 bases). The CDR3 is made up of 15 amino acids. The germline CDR1 and CDR2 sequences are MDHEN and SYDVKM. V lost 6 bases and J lost 2, with 14 bases in between.